This T cell receptor (beta chain) was found in a study of blood T cell repertoires in COVID-19. V gave up 2 bases and J gave up 4 bases; unmatched junction bases: 11. CDR3 size: 17 residues. Germline loops: CDR1 SNHLY, CDR2 FYNNEI. Seattle's cohort entered during active infection and was followed longitudinally. Here immunoSEQ multiplex PCR was the method, and the copy in TCRdb shows in-frame clones only, minus some. The data show approximately 97,000 clones, about 86% seen once. This sequence joins TRBV2 and TRBJ2-7; 10 nucleotides line up with TRBD1. The sequence derives from a man aged 45-65 years with COVID-19, enrolled during active disease. The sequenced sample was peripheral blood. For the CDR3, the DNA is TGTGCCAGCAGTGAACAATTCCCGGGACAGGGGAAATACGAGCAGTACTTC. This codes for CASSEQFPGQGKYEQYF.